This is a list of T cell receptor beta chains from one sample in a study of lymphopenia after photon versus proton radiotherapy. This table comes from immunoSEQ multiplex PCR, and its TCRdb copy is limited to in-frame clones, with some not included. The sample consists of some 30,000 clones, 94% of them appearing once. The sample in question was peripheral blood, obtained from a patient treated with photon-based radiotherapy. These receptors originate from a woman aged 45-59 years with cholangiocarcinoma. The conserved cysteine and the conserved F or W are not part of the CDR3 here.

j_call	cdr3_length	v_call	cdr3_aa
TRBJ2-3	9	TRBV29-1	SSGEGGTQY
TRBJ1-2	12	TRBV27	ASSLWAGVGGYT
TRBJ1-3	15	TRBV4-3	ASSQEGTWDSGNTIY
TRBJ2-1	13	TRBV5-1	ASSPRGGSYNEQF
TRBJ2-4	17	TRBV7-2	ASSPGPLLAGLAKNIQY
TRBJ2-1	14	TRBV7-9	ASSIRDRGLTNEQF
TRBJ1-2	12	TRBV5-1	ASSESSTNYGYT
TRBJ1-1	12	TRBV28	ASSLFGTPTEAF
TRBJ1-1	12	TRBV6-5	ASSYEGSGTRAF
TRBJ2-1	13	TRBV7-2	ASSLRSFELGEQF